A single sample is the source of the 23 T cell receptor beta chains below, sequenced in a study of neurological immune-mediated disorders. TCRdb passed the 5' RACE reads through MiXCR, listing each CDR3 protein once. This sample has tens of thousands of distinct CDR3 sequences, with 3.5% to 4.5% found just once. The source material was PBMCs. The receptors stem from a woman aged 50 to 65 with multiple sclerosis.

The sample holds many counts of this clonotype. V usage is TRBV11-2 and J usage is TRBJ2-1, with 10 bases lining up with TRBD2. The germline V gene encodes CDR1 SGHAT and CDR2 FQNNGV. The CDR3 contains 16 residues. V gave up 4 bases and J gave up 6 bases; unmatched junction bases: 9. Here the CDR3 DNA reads TGTGCCAGCAGCTCCCTAGCAGCGGGAGGGCCCAATGAGCAGTTCTTC. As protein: CASSSLAAGGPNEQFF.

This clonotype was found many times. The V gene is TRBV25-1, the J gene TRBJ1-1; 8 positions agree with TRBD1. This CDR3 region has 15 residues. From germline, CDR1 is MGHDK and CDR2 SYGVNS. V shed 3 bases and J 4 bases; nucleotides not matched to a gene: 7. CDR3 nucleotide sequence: TGTGCCAGCAGTGAGGAGGGACAGGTGGGCACTGAAGCTTTCTTT. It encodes CASSEEGQVGTEAFF.

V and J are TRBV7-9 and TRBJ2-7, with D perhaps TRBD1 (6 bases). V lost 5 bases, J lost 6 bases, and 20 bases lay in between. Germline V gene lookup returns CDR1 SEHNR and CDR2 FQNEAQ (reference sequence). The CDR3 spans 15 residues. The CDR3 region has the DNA TGTGCCAGCAGCGCAAAATTAAACAACAGGGCCGAGCAGTACTTC. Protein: CASSAKLNNRAEQYF. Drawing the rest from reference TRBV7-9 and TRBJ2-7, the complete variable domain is DTGVSQNPRHKITKRGQNVTFRCDPISEHNRLYWYRQTLGQGPEFLTYFQNEAQLEKSRLLSDRFSAERPKGSFSTLEIQRTEQGDSAMYLCASSAKLNNRAEQYFGPGTRLTVT.

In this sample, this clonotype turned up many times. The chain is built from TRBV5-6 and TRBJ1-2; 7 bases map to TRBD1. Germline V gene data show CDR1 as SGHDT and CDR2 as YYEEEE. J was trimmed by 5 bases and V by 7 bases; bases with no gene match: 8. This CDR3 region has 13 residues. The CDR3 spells CASLIGQEYGYTF. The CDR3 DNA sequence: TGTGCCAGCCTAATCGGACAGGAGTATGGCTACACCTTC. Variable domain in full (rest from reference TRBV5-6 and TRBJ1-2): DAGVTQSPTHLIKTRGQQVTLRCSPKSGHDTVSWYQQALGQGPQFIFQYYEEEERQRGNFPDRFSGHQFPNYSSELNVNALLLGDSALYLCASLIGQEYGYTFGSGTRLTVV.

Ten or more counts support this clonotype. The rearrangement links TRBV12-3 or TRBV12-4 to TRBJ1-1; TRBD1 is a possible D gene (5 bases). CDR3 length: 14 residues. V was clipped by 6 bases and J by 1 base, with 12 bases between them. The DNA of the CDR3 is TGTGCCAGCAGCGCGACGGGGGGGAACACTGAAGCTTTCTTT. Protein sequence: CASSATGGNTEAFF.

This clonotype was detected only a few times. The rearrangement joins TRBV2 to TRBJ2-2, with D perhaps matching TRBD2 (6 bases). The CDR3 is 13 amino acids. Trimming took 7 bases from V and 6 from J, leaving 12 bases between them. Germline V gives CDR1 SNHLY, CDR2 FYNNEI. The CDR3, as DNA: TGTGCCAGCAAGACTAGTTCCCCCGGGGAGCTGTTTTTT. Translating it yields CASKTSSPGELFF.

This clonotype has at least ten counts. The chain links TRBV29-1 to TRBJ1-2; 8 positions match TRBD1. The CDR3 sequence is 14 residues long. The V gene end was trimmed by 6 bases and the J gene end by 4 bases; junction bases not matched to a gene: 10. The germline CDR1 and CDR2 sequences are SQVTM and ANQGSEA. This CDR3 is CSVKGQERGYGYTF. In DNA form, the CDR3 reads TGCAGCGTGAAGGGACAGGAACGGGGCTATGGCTACACCTTC.

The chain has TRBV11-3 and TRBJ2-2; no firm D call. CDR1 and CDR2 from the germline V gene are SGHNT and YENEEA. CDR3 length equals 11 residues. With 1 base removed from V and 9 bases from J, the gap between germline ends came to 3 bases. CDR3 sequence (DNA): TGTGCCAGCAGCTTAGGGTGGGAGCTGTTTTTT. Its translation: CASSLGWELFF.

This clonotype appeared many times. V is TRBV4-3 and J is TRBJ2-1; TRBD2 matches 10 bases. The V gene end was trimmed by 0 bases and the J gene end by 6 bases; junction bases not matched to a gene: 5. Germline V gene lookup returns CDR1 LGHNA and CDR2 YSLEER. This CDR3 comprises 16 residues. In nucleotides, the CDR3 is TGCGCCAGCAGCCAAGATGGGGCTAGCGGGAGCAATGAGCAGTTCTTC. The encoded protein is CASSQDGASGSNEQFF.

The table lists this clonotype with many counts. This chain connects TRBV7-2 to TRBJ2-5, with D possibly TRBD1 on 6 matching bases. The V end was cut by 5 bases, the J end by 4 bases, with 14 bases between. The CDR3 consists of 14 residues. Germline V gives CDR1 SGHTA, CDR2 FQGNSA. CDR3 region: CASSRWTESETQYF. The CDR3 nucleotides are TGTGCCAGCAGCCGCTGGACAGAGTCAGAGACCCAGTACTTC.

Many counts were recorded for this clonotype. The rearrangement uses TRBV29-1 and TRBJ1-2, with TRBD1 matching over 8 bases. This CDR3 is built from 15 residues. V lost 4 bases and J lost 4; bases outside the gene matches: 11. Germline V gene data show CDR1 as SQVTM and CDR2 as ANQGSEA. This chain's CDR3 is CSVGWTGMPFYGYTF. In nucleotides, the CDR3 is TGCAGCGTTGGGTGGACAGGGATGCCTTTCTATGGCTACACCTTC.

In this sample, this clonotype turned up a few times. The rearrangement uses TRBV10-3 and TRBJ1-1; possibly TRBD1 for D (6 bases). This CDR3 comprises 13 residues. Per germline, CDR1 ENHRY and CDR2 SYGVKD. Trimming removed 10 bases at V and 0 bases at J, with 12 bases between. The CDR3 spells CASNRVMNTEAFF. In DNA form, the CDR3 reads TGTGCCAGCAACAGGGTCATGAACACTGAAGCTTTCTTT.

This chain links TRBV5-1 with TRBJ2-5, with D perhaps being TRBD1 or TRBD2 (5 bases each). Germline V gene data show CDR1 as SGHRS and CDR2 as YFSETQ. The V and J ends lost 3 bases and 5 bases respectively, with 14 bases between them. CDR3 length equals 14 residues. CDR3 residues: CASSSGRALETQYF. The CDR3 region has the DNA TGCGCCAGCAGCTCGGGACGGGCCTTGGAGACCCAGTACTTC. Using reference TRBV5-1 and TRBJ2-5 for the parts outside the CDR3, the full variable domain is KAGVTQTPRYLIKTRGQQVTLSCSPISGHRSVSWYQQTPGQGLQFLFEYFSETQRNKGNFPGRFSGRQFSNSRSEMNVSTLELGDSALYLCASSSGRALETQYFGPGTRLLVL.

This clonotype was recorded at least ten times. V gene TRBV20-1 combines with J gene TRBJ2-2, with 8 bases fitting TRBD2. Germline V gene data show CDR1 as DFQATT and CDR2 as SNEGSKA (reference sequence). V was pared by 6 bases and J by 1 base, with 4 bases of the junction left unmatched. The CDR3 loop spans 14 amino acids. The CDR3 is CSAFRGGNTGELFF. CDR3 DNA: TGCAGTGCGTTTCGGGGGGGGAACACCGGGGAGCTGTTTTTT.

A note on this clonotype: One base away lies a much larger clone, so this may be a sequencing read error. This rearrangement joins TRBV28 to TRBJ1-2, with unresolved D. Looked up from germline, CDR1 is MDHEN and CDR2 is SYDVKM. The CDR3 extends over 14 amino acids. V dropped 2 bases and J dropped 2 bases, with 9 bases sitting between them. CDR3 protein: CASSLGKGNYGYTF. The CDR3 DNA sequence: TGTGCCAGCAGTTTAGGAAAGGGCAACTATGGCTACACCTTC.

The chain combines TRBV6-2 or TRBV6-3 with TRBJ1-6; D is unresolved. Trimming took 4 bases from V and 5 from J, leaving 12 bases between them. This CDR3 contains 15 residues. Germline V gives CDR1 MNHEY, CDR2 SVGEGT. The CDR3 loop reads CASSLLRADNSPLHF. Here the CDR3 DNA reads TGTGCCAGCAGTTTGCTAAGGGCGGATAATTCACCCCTCCACTTT.

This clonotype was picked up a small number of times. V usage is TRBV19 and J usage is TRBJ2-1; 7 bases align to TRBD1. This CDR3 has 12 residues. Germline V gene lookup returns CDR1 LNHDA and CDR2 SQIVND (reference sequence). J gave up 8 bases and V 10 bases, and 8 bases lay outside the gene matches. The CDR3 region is CATRSRGHEQFF. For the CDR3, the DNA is TGTGCCACCCGAAGTAGGGGGCATGAGCAGTTCTTC.

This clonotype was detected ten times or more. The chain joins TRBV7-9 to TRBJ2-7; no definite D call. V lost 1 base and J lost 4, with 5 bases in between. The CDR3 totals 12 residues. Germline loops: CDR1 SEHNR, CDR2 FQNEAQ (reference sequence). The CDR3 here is CASSLGWYEQYF. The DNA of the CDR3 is TGTGCCAGCAGCTTAGGGTGGTACGAGCAGTACTTC.

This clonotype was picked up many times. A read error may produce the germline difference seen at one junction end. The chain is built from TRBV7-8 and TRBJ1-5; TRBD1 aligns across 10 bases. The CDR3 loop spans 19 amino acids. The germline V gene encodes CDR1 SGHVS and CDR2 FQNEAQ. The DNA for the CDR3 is TGTGCCAGCAGCTCTTTCGGACAGGGGGTATGGGGTAGCAATCAGCCCCAGAATTTT. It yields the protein CASSSFGQGVWGSNQPQNF.

The CDR3 DNA sequence: TGCAGTGCTAGATTGGCCGCCGAGCAGTACTTC. Translation gives CSARLAAEQYF. The chain recombines TRBV20-1 with TRBJ2-7, with D unresolved. From germline, CDR1 is DFQATT and CDR2 SNEGSKA (reference sequence). Trimming stripped 2 bases from V and 6 bases from J, with 8 bases between. The CDR3 extends over 11 amino acids.

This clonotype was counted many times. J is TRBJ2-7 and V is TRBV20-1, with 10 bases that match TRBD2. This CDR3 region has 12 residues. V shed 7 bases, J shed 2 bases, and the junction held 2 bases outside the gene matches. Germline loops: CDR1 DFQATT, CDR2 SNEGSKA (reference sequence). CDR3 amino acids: CSVSGGTYEQYF. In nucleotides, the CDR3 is TGCAGTGTTAGCGGGGGGACCTACGAGCAGTACTTC.

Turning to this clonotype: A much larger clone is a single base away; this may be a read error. The CDR3, as DNA: TGCAGTGCTAGGACAGGGAGGGTGTATGGAAACACCATATATTTT. This gives the protein CSARTGRVYGNTIYF. This rearrangement joins TRBV20-1 to TRBJ1-3, with 7 nucleotides matching TRBD1. Germline CDR1 DFQATT, CDR2 SNEGSKA (reference sequence). The V segment lost 3 bases and the J segment 3 bases; nucleotides outside the gene matches: 8. This CDR3 is 15 amino acids long.

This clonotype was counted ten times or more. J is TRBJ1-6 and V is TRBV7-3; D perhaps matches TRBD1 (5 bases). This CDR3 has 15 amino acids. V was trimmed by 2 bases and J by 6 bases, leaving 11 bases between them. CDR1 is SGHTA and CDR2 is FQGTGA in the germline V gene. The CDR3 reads CASSLGRGLNSPLHF. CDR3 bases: TGTGCCAGCAGCTTAGGAAGGGGTCTTAATTCACCCCTCCACTTT. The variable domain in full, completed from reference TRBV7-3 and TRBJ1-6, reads GAGVSQTPSNKVTEKGKYVELRCDPISGHTALYWYRQSLGQGPEFLIYFQGTGAADDSGLPNDRFFAVRPEGSVSTLKIQRTERGDSAVYLCASSLGRGLNSPLHFGNGTRLTVT.